This is a list of T cell receptor beta chains from one sample in a study of cytomegalovirus exposure and HLA in healthy donors. Only in-frame clones appear in the TCRdb table, and some are missing; sequencing was by immunoSEQ multiplex PCR. Here the sample spans 75,000 to 85,000 clones, about nine tenths being singletons. Sequencing input: PBMCs. The source of these receptors is a man aged 25-45 years in good health and CMV-seronegative. Both conserved end residues are part of each CDR3. D genes are given only for firm matches. Rows give clone size only sometimes, using once, few, many, or a class for an expanded clone.

d_gene | abundance | j_gene | v_gene | CDR3aa | CDR3nt
TRBD1 | . | TRBJ2-7 | TRBV2 | CASIAGTGRYEQYF | TGTGCCAGCATCGCCGGGACAGGGCGGTACGAGCAGTACTTC
TRBD1 | . | TRBJ2-5 | TRBV27 | CASSFDRADPRGETQYF | TGTGCCAGCAGTTTTGATCGGGCCGACCCCAGGGGGGAGACCCAGTACTTC
. | . | TRBJ2-1 | TRBV29-1 | CSVRTTDLNEQFF | TGCAGCGTTAGGACGACAGATCTCAATGAGCAGTTCTTC
. | . | TRBJ1-2 | TRBV4-1 | CASSQGSEANYGYTF | TGCGCCAGCAGCCAAGGGAGTGAAGCTAACTATGGCTACACCTTC
TRBD1 | . | TRBJ1-1 | TRBV5-1 | CASSLGQGDQLGAFF | TGCGCCAGCAGCTTGGGACAGGGGGACCAATTAGGAGCTTTCTTT
TRBD1 | . | TRBJ2-3 | TRBV5-1 | CASSVTGTAPDTQYF | TGCGCCAGCAGCGTTACCGGGACAGCACCAGATACGCAGTATTTT
TRBD1 | . | TRBJ1-4 | TRBV7-2 | CASSLEGQPYEKLFF | TGTGCCAGCAGCTTAGAGGGACAGCCCTACGAAAAACTGTTTTTT
. | . | TRBJ1-6 | TRBV19 | CASSIVGGVGSWNNSPLHF | TGTGCCAGTAGTATAGTAGGGGGGGTTGGGAGTTGGAATAATTCACCCCTCCACTTT
. | . | TRBJ1-5 | TRBV6-6 | CASSETGISNQPQHF | TGTGCCAGCTCCGAGACAGGTATTAGCAATCAGCCCCAGCATTTT
. | . | TRBJ2-7 | TRBV28 | CASSETSPYEQYF | TGTGCCAGCAGTGAAACTAGTCCGTACGAGCAGTACTTC
TRBD1 | . | TRBJ2-7 | TRBV6-6 | CASRHLRGLYEQYF | TGTGCCAGCAGGCACCTTAGGGGGCTCTACGAGCAGTACTTC
TRBD1 | . | TRBJ2-3 | TRBV29-1 | CSGDRGRGTDTQYF | TGCAGCGGCGACAGGGGGCGAGGCACAGATACGCAGTATTTT
. | . | TRBJ2-1 | TRBV6-1 | CASSEGSEGEQFF | TGTGCCAGCAGTGAAGGTAGCGAGGGTGAGCAGTTCTTC
TRBD2 | . | TRBJ2-7 | TRBV6-6 | CASQLAGEQYF | TGTGCCAGCCAACTAGCGGGCGAGCAGTACTTC
TRBD2 | . | TRBJ2-1 | TRBV11-3 | CASSSSGEQFF | TGTGCCAGCAGCTCTAGCGGAGAGCAGTTCTTC
. | few | TRBJ1-4 | TRBV9 | CASSVSGKDHEKLFF | TGTGCCAGCAGCGTAAGCGGTAAGGATCATGAAAAACTGTTTTTT
TRBD2 | . | TRBJ2-3 | TRBV27 | CASSLGREGDTQYF | TGTGCCAGCAGTTTAGGGCGGGAGGGGGATACGCAGTATTTT
. | . | TRBJ1-6 | TRBV18 | CASSSKQAHGSPLHF | TGTGCCAGCTCATCTAAACAGGCTCATGGTTCACCCCTCCACTTT
. | . | TRBJ2-7 | TRBV19 | CASSTRTGYEQYF | TGTGCCAGTAGTACACGGACTGGCTACGAGCAGTACTTC
TRBD1 | . | TRBJ1-5 | TRBV27 | CASSLSSGGNQPQHF | TGTGCCAGCAGTTTATCATCAGGGGGCAACCAGCCCCAGCATTTT
. | . | TRBJ2-2 | TRBV7-3 | CASSLRTADTGELFF | TGTGCCAGCAGCTTGAGGACTGCGGACACCGGGGAGCTGTTTTTT
. | . | TRBJ2-3 | TRBV5-1 | CASSSAGSPDTQYF | TGCGCCAGCAGTTCCGCGGGATCGCCAGATACGCAGTATTTT
TRBD1 | . | TRBJ2-7 | TRBV6-6 | CASREDRGRYEQYF | TGTGCCAGCAGAGAGGACAGGGGGCGTTACGAGCAGTACTTC
TRBD1 | . | TRBJ2-7 | TRBV30 | CAHRDRGVYEQYF | TGTGCCCACCGGGACAGGGGTGTCTACGAGCAGTACTTC
TRBD2 | . | TRBJ2-1 | TRBV6-6 | CASSRLAGGYNEQFF | TGTGCCAGCAGTCGTCTAGCGGGAGGGTACAATGAGCAGTTCTTC
. | . | TRBJ2-1 | TRBV27 | CASSSQWSSIYNEQFF | TGTGCCAGCAGTTCTCAGTGGTCCAGTATCTACAATGAGCAGTTCTTC
. | . | TRBJ2-7 | TRBV11-2 | CASSTIPGSSPEQYF | TGTGCCAGCAGCACCATCCCGGGATCTTCCCCCGAGCAGTACTTC
TRBD1 | . | TRBJ1-3 | TRBV9 | CASSGNDKTGNRNTIYF | TGTGCCAGCAGCGGTAACGACAAGACAGGGAACAGAAACACCATATATTTT
TRBD2 | . | TRBJ2-1 | TRBV7-2 | CASSPDLGGEQFF | TGTGCCAGCAGCCCCGATTTGGGGGGGGAGCAGTTCTTC
TRBD1 | once | TRBJ1-2 | TRBV28 | CASRPSGQTGYTF | TGTGCCAGCAGGCCCTCGGGACAGACCGGCTACACCTTC
TRBD1 | . | TRBJ2-2 | TRBV6-5 | CASTRTGLTGELFF | TGTGCCAGCACCCGGACAGGGCTCACCGGGGAGCTGTTTTTT
TRBD1 | . | TRBJ2-3 | TRBV6-4 | CASSEGTGEDTQYF | TGTGCCAGCAGTGAAGGGACAGGGGAAGATACGCAGTATTTT